The clone carrying this T cell receptor beta chain was found many times. Looked up from germline, CDR1 is KGHSH and CDR2 is LQKENI. Trimming pared 3 bases from V and 1 base from J, leaving 19 bases between. The length of the CDR3 is 18 residues. Each CDR3 protein gets one entry after TCRdb re-called the RT-PCR reads with MiXCR. The table lists a few hundred thousand distinct CDR3 sequences, over 9% of them singletons. The sample belongs to a study of response to subunit inactivated influenza vaccine. A further study also used this sample, focusing on T cells expressing NK-cell markers. That study reports: Libraries used 5'RACE template switching adding universal primer site and UMIs.

The sample was PBMCs from blood, taken on the day of vaccination. The sequence derives from a man aged 50 to 60 who received an inactivated influenza vaccine. This chain joins TRBV18 and TRBJ2-4, with D perhaps TRBD2 (5 bases). CDR3 nucleotides: TGTGCCAGCTCACCGGGGAGCGCGCAGGATATGGCCAAAAACATTCAGTACTTC. Its translation is CASSPGSAQDMAKNIQYF. Drawing the rest from reference TRBV18 and TRBJ2-4, the complete variable domain is NAGVMQNPRHLVRRRGQEARLRCSPMKGHSHVYWYRQLPEEGLKFMVYLQKENIIDESGMPKERFSAEFPKEGPSILRIQQVVRGDSAAYFCASSPGSAQDMAKNIQYFGAGTRLSVL.